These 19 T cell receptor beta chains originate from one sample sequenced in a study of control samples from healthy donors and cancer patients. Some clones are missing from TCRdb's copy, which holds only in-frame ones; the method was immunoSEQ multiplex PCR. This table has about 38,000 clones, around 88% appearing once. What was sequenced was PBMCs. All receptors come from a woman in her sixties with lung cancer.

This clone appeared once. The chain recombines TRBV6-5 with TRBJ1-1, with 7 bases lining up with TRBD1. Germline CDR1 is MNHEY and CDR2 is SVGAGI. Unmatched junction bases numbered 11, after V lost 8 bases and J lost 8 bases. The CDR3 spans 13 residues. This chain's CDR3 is CASSKEGAREAFF. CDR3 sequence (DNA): TGTGCCAGCTCCAAGGAGGGGGCGCGGGAAGCTTTCTTT.

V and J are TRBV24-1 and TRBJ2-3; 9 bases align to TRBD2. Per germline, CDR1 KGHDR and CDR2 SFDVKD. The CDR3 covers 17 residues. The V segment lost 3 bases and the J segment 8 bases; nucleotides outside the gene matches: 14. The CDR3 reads CATSDNLSGSELGTQYF. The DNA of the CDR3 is TGTGCCACCAGTGATAACCTTAGCGGGAGCGAGTTGGGTACGCAGTATTTT.

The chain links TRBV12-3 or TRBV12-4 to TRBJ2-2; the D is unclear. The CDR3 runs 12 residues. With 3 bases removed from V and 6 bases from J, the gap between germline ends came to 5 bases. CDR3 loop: CASSLWSGELFF. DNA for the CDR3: TGTGCCAGCAGTTTGTGGTCCGGGGAGCTGTTTTTT.

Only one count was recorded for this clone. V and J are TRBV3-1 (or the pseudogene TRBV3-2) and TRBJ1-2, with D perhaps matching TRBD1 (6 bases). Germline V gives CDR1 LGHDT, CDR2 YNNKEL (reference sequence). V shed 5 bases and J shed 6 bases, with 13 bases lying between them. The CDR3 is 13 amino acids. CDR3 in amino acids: CASSSRGRDGYTF. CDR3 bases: TGTGCCAGCAGCTCAAGGGGGAGGGATGGCTACACCTTC.

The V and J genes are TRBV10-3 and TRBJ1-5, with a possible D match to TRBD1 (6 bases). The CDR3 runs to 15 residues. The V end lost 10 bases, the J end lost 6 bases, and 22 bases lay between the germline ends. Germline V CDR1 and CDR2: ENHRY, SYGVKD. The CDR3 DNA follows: TGTGCCACTAGATTCACCGACAGGTTTAGTCAGCCCCAGCATTTT. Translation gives CATRFTDRFSQPQHF.

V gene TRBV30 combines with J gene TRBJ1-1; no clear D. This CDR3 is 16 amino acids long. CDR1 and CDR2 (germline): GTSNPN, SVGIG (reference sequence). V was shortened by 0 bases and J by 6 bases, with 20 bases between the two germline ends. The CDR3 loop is CAWSVGWRARIPEAFF. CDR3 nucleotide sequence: TGTGCCTGGAGTGTAGGATGGAGGGCCAGAATCCCTGAAGCTTTCTTT.

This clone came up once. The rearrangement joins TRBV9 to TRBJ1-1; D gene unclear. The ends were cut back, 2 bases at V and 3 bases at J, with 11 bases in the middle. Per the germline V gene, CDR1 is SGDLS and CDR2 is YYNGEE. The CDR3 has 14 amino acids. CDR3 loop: CASSVSHRDTEAFF. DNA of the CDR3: TGTGCCAGCAGCGTGTCCCACCGTGACACTGAAGCTTTCTTT.

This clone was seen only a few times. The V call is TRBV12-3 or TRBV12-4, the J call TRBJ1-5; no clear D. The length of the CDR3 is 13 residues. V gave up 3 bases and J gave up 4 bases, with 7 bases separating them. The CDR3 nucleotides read TGTGCCAGCAGTTTGGCGGAGAATCAGCCCCAGCATTTT. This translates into CASSLAENQPQHF.

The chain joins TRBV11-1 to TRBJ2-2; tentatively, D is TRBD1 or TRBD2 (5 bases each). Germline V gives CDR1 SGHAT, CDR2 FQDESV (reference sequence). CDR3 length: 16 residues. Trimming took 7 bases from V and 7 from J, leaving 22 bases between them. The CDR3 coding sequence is TGTGCCAGCACCCCCCACCGGGTTGGGGCGGGCGGGGAGCTGTTTTTT. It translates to CASTPHRVGAGGELFF.

The DNA of the CDR3 is TGTGCCAGCAGGACGGGGGACGCCGCCCTTGAACTGTTTTTT. This sequence encodes CASRTGDAALELFF. V is TRBV6-5 and J is TRBJ1-4; D is possibly TRBD1 (5 bases). Trimming took off 6 bases at V and 12 bases at J, with 20 bases between the two ends. CDR3 length equals 14 residues. CDR1 and CDR2 from the germline V gene are MNHEY and SVGAGI.

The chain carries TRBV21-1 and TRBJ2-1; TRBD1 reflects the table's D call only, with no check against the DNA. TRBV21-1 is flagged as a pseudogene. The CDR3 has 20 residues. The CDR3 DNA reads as TGTGCCAGCAGCAAAGGGGCCCCGGGACAAACGCGAGGGTTCTACAATGAGCAGTTCTTC. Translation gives CASSKGAPGQTRGFYNEQFF.

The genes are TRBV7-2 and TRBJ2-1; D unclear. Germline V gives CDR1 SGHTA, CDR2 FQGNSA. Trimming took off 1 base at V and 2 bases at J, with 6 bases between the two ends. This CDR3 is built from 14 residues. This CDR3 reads CASSLVGTYNEQFF. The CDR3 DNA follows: TGTGCCAGCAGCTTAGTGGGGACCTACAATGAGCAGTTCTTC.

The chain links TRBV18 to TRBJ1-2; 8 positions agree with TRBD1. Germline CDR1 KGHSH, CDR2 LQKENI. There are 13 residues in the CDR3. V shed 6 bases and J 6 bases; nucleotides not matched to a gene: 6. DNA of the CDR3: TGTGCCAGCTCTCTGGACAGGGAAAATGGCTACACCTTC. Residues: CASSLDRENGYTF.

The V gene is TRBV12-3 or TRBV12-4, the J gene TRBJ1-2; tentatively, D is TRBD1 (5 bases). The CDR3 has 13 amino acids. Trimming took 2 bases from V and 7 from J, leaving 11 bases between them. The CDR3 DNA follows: TGTGCCAGCAGTTTAATCCGGGGCGGTGGCTACACCTTC. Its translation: CASSLIRGGGYTF.

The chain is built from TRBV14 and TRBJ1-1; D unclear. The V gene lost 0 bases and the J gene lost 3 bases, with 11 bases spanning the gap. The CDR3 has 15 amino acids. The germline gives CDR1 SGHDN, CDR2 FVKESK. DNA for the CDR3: TGTGCCAGCAGCCAAGACGGGTACTTGGACACTGAAGCTTTCTTT. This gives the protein CASSQDGYLDTEAFF.

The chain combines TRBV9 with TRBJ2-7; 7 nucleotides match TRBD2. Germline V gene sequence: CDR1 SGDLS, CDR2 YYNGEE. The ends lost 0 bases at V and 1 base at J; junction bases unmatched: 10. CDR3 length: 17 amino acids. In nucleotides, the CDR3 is TGTGCCAGCAGCGTAGGATCTGGGCTAGCGGATTCCTACGAGCAGTACTTC. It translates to CASSVGSGLADSYEQYF.

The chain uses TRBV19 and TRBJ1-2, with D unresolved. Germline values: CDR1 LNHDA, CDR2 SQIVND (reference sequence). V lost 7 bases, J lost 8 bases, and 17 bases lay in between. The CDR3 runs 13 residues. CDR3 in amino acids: CASIDYRLGGYTF. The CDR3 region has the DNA TGTGCCAGTATTGACTACCGACTGGGGGGCTACACCTTC.

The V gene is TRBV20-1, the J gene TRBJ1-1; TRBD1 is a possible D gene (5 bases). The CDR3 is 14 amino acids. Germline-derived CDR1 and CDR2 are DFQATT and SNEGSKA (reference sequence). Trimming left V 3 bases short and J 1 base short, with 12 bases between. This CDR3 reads CSASIEGRNTEAFF. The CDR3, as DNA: TGCAGTGCTAGTATAGAGGGGCGGAACACTGAAGCTTTCTTT.

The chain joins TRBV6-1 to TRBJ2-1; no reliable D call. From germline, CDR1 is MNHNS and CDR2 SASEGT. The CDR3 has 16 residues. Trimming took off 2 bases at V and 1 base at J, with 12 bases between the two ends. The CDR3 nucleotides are TGTGCCAGCAGTGAATTGACTTACTCATCCTACAATGAGCAGTTCTTC. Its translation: CASSELTYSSYNEQFF.